This paragraph covers one TCR beta chain sequence. Germline V CDR1 and CDR2: SNHLY, FYNNEI. This CDR3 spans 12 amino acids. Deletions cut 4 bases from V and 5 bases from J, with 9 bases between. Reverse transcription of roughly 0.5 to 1 ug RNA was carried out with random hexamers. Amplification of TCR beta CDR3 spanned 54 Vbeta and 13 Jbeta via immunoSEQ multiplex PCR. TCRdb itself ran the immunoSEQ multiplex PCR reads through MiXCR, one entry per CDR3 protein. The table includes roughly 160,000 distinct CDR3 sequences, 90% to 96% detected once. The source of the sample is a study of CD8 T cells in Susac syndrome.

Sequencing input: CD4+ T cells from PBMCs. The V call is TRBV2, the J call TRBJ2-7; D may be TRBD1 or TRBD2 (5 bases each). This clonotype was obtained from a human donor with Susac syndrome. CDR3 region: CASSAGRHEQYF. The CDR3 bases are TGTGCCAGCAGTGCGGGGCGCCACGAGCAGTACTTC.